The next 12 T cell receptor beta chains were all read from a single sample in a study of cytomegalovirus exposure and HLA in healthy donors. Primers: 60 Vbeta forward and 13 Jbeta reverse. Sequencing was performed with immunoSEQ multiplex PCR; in TCRdb, only in-frame clones are kept and a portion is missing. The sample lists just over 200,000 clones; 70% were seen once. The sample consisted of PBMCs. The receptors originated from a man aged 35 to 55 in good health and CMV-seropositive.

The chain links TRBV5-6 to TRBJ2-5, with 11 bases matching TRBD2. J was trimmed by 6 bases and V by 2 bases; bases with no gene match: 3. In germline, CDR1 is SGHDT, CDR2 YYEEEE. This CDR3 region has 14 residues. DNA for the CDR3: TGTGCCAGCAGCTTCTGGACTAGCGGGCAGACCCAGTACTTC. Its translation: CASSFWTSGQTQYF.

This sequence joins TRBV18 and TRBJ2-5; D unresolved. The J call is in doubt because the DNA end fits TRBJ2-7 better. The CDR3 contains 14 residues. Germline lookup yields CDR1 KGHSH and CDR2 LQKENI. This CDR3 reads CASSPLVFSYEQYF. CDR3 coding DNA: TGTGCCAGCTCACCACTGGTTTTCTCCTACGAGCAGTACTTC.

The V gene is TRBV6-5, the J gene TRBJ1-1; a possible D gene is TRBD1 (5 bases). The V end was cut by 4 bases, the J end by 5 bases, with 17 bases between. Germline V gene data show CDR1 as MNHEY and CDR2 as SVGAGI. CDR3 length: 15 amino acids. The CDR3 loop is CASSFPGRGSTEAFF. The CDR3 coding sequence is TGTGCCAGCAGTTTCCCAGGGAGGGGAAGTACTGAAGCTTTCTTT.

The gene calls are TRBV4-3 and TRBJ2-2, with 13 positions matching TRBD2. Losses at the gene ends were 0 bases for V and 2 bases for J; bases not matched to a gene: 6. CDR1 and CDR2 (germline): LGHNA, YSLEER. The CDR3 runs 19 residues. The CDR3 DNA follows: TGCGCCAGCAGCCAAGAAGCGACTAGCGGGGGGCCAAACACCGGGGAGCTGTTTTTT. Translating gives CASSQEATSGGPNTGELFF.

V and J are TRBV9 and TRBJ1-5, with D possibly TRBD1 on 5 matching bases. The V gene's germline CDR1 is SGDLS and CDR2 YYNGEE. The CDR3 has 14 residues. Between the trimmed V and J ends, which lost 3 bases and 3 bases, there was a span of 10 bases. CDR3 protein: CASSGDSSNQPQHF. The CDR3 DNA follows: TGTGCCAGCAGCGGAGACAGTTCCAATCAGCCCCAGCATTTT.

This sequence joins TRBV7-9 and TRBJ1-1; the match to TRBD1 covers 10 bases. CDR3 size: 16 residues. The ends lost 5 bases at V and 3 bases at J; junction bases unmatched: 9. Germline V CDR1 and CDR2: SEHNR, FQNEAQ (reference sequence). The CDR3 protein is CASSISDRGPHTEAFF. CDR3 bases: TGTGCCAGCAGCATCTCCGACAGGGGGCCGCACACTGAAGCTTTCTTT.

V gene TRBV5-6 combines with J gene TRBJ2-4; D possibly corresponds to TRBD1 (6 bases). The CDR3 length is 16 residues. Germline V gives CDR1 SGHDT, CDR2 YYEEEE. With 4 bases removed from V and 0 bases from J, the gap between germline ends came to 14 bases. CDR3 region: CASSKRTAVAKNIQYF. CDR3 nucleotide sequence: TGTGCCAGCAGCAAAAGGACAGCCGTAGCCAAAAACATTCAGTACTTC.

The rearrangement joins TRBV27 to TRBJ1-4, with TRBD1 matching 9 bases. The V gene's germline CDR1 is MNHEY and CDR2 SMNVEV (reference sequence). The V segment lost 4 bases and the J segment 2 bases; nucleotides outside the gene matches: 8. The length of the CDR3 is 17 residues. The CDR3 bases are TGTGCCAGCAGTTCGAGGACAGGGGTAGGGACTAATGAAAAACTGTTTTTT. Its protein is CASSSRTGVGTNEKLFF.

The genes are TRBV19 and TRBJ1-2; D not resolved. CDR3 size: 17 residues. Per the germline V gene, CDR1 is LNHDA and CDR2 is SQIVND (reference sequence). The V end was cut by 3 bases, the J end by 5 bases, with 22 bases between. The CDR3 region has the DNA TGTGCCAGTAGTATGAATTTGGGAGTGGCCGCTCGGTATGGCTACACCTTC. It codes for CASSMNLGVAARYGYTF. Full variable domain (rest looked up from reference TRBV19 and TRBJ1-2): DGGITQSPKYLFRKEGQNVTLSCEQNLNHDAMYWYRQDPGQGLRLIYYSQIVNDFQKGDIAEGYSVSREKKESFPLTVTSAQKNPTAFYLCASSMNLGVAARYGYTFGSGTRLTVV.

This chain links TRBV7-8 with TRBJ1-5; D gene ambiguous. Germline V CDR1 and CDR2: SGHVS, FQNEAQ. The V end lost 5 bases, the J end lost 5 bases, and 13 bases lay between the germline ends. The CDR3 spans 14 residues. In nucleotides, the CDR3 is TGTGCCAGCAGCCTCGGGAGGGCGGATCAGCCCCAGCATTTT. Translation: CASSLGRADQPQHF.

This chain joins TRBV5-4 and TRBJ1-3; 8 bases line up with TRBD1. V shed 0 bases and J 10 bases; nucleotides not matched to a gene: 9. The V gene's germline CDR1 is SGHNT and CDR2 YYREEE (reference sequence). The length of the CDR3 is 15 residues. The CDR3 region has the DNA TGTGCCAGCAGCTTGGGAGACAGGGGAGGAGGGACCATATATTTT. It yields the protein CASSLGDRGGGTIYF.

V gene TRBV29-1 combines with J gene TRBJ2-3; 9 positions agree with TRBD1. Germline assignment: CDR1 SQVTM and CDR2 ANQGSEA. With V trimmed by 1 base and J by 3 bases, 8 bases remained unmatched. The CDR3 sequence is 16 residues long. The CDR3 spells CSVEGTQGAGTDTQYF. CDR3 DNA sequence: TGCAGCGTTGAAGGGACACAGGGGGCGGGTACAGATACGCAGTATTTT.